Following are 9 T cell receptor beta chains from one sample sequenced in a study of T cell responses to AZD1222 COVID-19 vaccine (dated by TCRdb to the early 2020s). Library creation used the immunoSEQ multiplex PCR assay. The table comes from immuneACCESS by way of TCRdb, which keeps in-frame sequences with V and J called. Part of the clones is missing from these tables; in studies checked, under half for an unresolved V gene and the rest for unknown reasons. A total of more than 70,000 clones appear in this sample, less than 95% of them only once. Of the sample, around 30% falls within the top ten clones. Taken with the paper, the label for time point translates to: about 28 days (+/-7) after the second vaccine dose. Sample: peripheral blood, taken 28 days after the second AZD1222 dose. These receptor sequences come from an adult who received the AZD1222 COVID-19 vaccine.

This chain joins TRBV20-1 and TRBJ2-5, with D perhaps matching TRBD1 (6 bases). Germline V gene sequence: CDR1 DFQATT, CDR2 SNEGSKA (reference sequence). Trimming took 3 bases from V and 0 from J, leaving 11 bases between them. This CDR3 is built from 14 residues. The CDR3 spells CSASANRDQETQYF. CDR3 nucleotides: TGCAGTGCTAGTGCGAACAGGGACCAAGAGACCCAGTACTTC.

This sequence joins TRBV19 and TRBJ1-2; D unclear. The CDR3 is 14 residues long. V was clipped by 6 bases and J by 4 bases, with 15 bases between them. Looked up from germline, CDR1 is LNHDA and CDR2 is SQIVND (reference sequence). For the CDR3, the DNA is TGTGCCAGTAGGATGACAACGGCAGGCTATGGCTACACCTTC. It codes for CASRMTTAGYGYTF.

The chain uses TRBV7-2 and TRBJ1-5; D possibly corresponds to TRBD1 (6 bases). This CDR3 has 13 residues. Germline values: CDR1 SGHTA, CDR2 FQGNSA. Deletions cut 1 base from V and 6 bases from J, with 7 bases between. CDR3 in DNA: TGTGCCAGCAGCTTAGAACAGGGTCAGCCCCAGCATTTT. Its translation is CASSLEQGQPQHF.

CDR3 sequence reads: CASSLTGPPFEAFF. Written as DNA, the CDR3 is TGCGCCAGCAGCTTGACAGGACCCCCCTTTGAAGCTTTCTTT. The chain recombines TRBV5-1 with TRBJ1-1; D might be TRBD1 (5 bases). Germline CDR1 is SGHRS and CDR2 is YFSETQ. The CDR3 covers 14 residues. V lost 1 base and J lost 7, with 14 bases in between.

V usage is TRBV5-1 and J usage is TRBJ2-5, with D uncertain. Germline V gene lookup returns CDR1 SGHRS and CDR2 YFSETQ. The V end lost 2 bases, the J end lost 5 bases, and 16 bases lay between the germline ends. This CDR3 spans 15 amino acids. The CDR3 DNA is TGCGCCAGCAGCTTAAGATACGTGGGTGAGGAGACCCAGTACTTC. Protein: CASSLRYVGEETQYF.

The chain has TRBV28 and TRBJ1-3; D gene unclear. The CDR3 spans 17 residues. Germline CDR1 MDHEN, CDR2 SYDVKM. V lost 5 bases to trimming and J lost 0 bases, with 17 bases between them. DNA of the CDR3: TGTGCCAGCAGTCCCGAGGGCGGCCCATTCTCTGGAAACACCATATATTTT. Translated: CASSPEGGPFSGNTIYF.

CDR3 sequence: CASSWDSIPEQFF. CDR3 DNA: TGTGCCAGCAGTTGGGACTCAATACCGGAGCAGTTCTTC. The gene calls are TRBV28 and TRBJ2-1, with D perhaps matching TRBD2 (6 bases). The CDR3 is 13 amino acids. V was trimmed by 4 bases and J by 10 bases, leaving 14 bases between them. Germline V CDR1 and CDR2: MDHEN, SYDVKM.

The rearrangement joins TRBV5-3 to TRBJ2-1, with TRBD2 matching over 8 bases. TRBV5-3 belongs to the ORF category, with a function that is uncertain. The CDR3 has 15 residues. Trimming removed 6 bases from V and 10 bases from J; junction bases left unmatched: 15. CDR3 sequence: CARTPFSGTPGEQFF. CDR3 bases: TGTGCCAGAACCCCTTTTAGCGGGACGCCGGGGGAGCAGTTCTTC.

The rearrangement uses TRBV28 and TRBJ1-1, with a weak D call TRBD1 (5 bases). Germline values: CDR1 MDHEN, CDR2 SYDVKM. Trimming cost V 1 base and J 6 bases, with 18 bases left between them. This CDR3 is 16 amino acids long. CDR3 sequence reads: CASSLYAREMLPEAFF. CDR3 sequence (DNA): TGTGCCAGCAGTTTATATGCCAGGGAGATGTTGCCTGAAGCTTTCTTT.